Only a few counts were recorded for the clone carrying this T cell receptor beta chain. Its antigen is not identified. A clone one base away is much larger, so this may be a read error. This specimen comes from a study of CD8+CD57+ T cells in acquired aplastic anemia. Study information: Average DNA yield from sorted CD4+ and CD8+ cells was around 3.2 ug.

Study-level findings and limits: Researchers reported that CD8+ Simpson's diversity was not significantly different in patients versus controls. Around 27 sequences, all CD8+ CDR3, were shared between patients and controls.

For CDR3 and TCR beta VDJ profiling, genomic DNA was the template used. MiXCR was run by TCRdb on the reads, yielding one entry per CDR3 protein. The sample yields about 270,000 distinct CDR3 sequences, roughly 50% seen once. Unmatched junction bases numbered 6, after V lost 3 bases and J lost 3 bases. The CDR3 length is 15 residues. The germline V gene has CDR1 KGHDR and CDR2 SFDVKD. The chain recombines TRBV24-1 with TRBJ1-2; 7 bases are shared with TRBD1. Sample: sorted CD4+, CD8+, or CD8+CD57+ T cells (not recorded which) from PBMCs. The source is a human donor with severe aplastic anemia or a healthy control (not recorded which). CDR3 in DNA: TGTGCCACCAGTGATCCCGCAGGGGGGGACTATGGCTACACCTTC. Translated: CATSDPAGGDYGYTF.